The 12 T cell receptor beta chains below come from one sample, sequenced in a study of T cell changes during pregnancy in multiple sclerosis. Sequenced by immunoSEQ multiplex PCR; TCRdb stores in-frame clones only, minus some. The table lists around 19,000 clones, around 86% of them singletons. This sample comprised CD8+ T cells from peripheral blood mononuclear cells, obtained in the third trimester of pregnancy. The receptors here all came from a female donor in good health, enrolled as a control in a pregnancy study.

The chain uses TRBV7-3 and TRBJ2-7; the D gene is possibly TRBD2 (6 bases). Germline CDR1 is SGHTA and CDR2 is FQGTGA. This CDR3 comprises 15 residues. Trimming left V 6 bases short and J 6 bases short, with 21 bases between. The CDR3 protein is CASSRGPGGVAEQYF. The CDR3 coding sequence is TGTGCCAGCAGTAGGGGCCCCGGAGGGGTGGCCGAGCAGTACTTC. Complete variable domain (other parts from reference TRBV7-3 and TRBJ2-7): GAGVSQTPSNKVTEKGKYVELRCDPISGHTALYWYRQSLGQGPEFLIYFQGTGAADDSGLPNDRFFAVRPEGSVSTLKIQRTERGDSAVYLCASSRGPGGVAEQYFGPGTRLTVT.

This clone was counted once. The V gene is TRBV7-6, the J gene TRBJ2-3, with D perhaps TRBD2 (6 bases). CDR1 and CDR2 from the germline V gene are SGHVS and FNYEAQ. The CDR3 is 15 residues long. V lost 5 bases and J 0 bases, leaving 12 bases between the germline ends. The CDR3 loop reads CASSHRDSSTDTQYF. CDR3 coding DNA: TGTGCCAGCAGCCACCGGGACTCAAGCACAGATACGCAGTATTTT.

CDR3 sequence (DNA): TGTGCCAGTAGTATGGTGGCGGTTCCCTACAATGAGCAGTTCTTC. As protein: CASSMVAVPYNEQFF. This chain uses TRBV19 with TRBJ2-1; D ambiguous. Germline values: CDR1 LNHDA, CDR2 SQIVND (reference sequence). CDR3 length equals 15 residues. Trimming removed 3 bases at V and 2 bases at J, with 11 bases between.

This clone occurred once. The chain has TRBV27 and TRBJ2-5; 11 bases are a match to TRBD2. The germline V gene encodes CDR1 MNHEY and CDR2 SMNVEV (reference sequence). The CDR3 runs to 17 residues. The V and J ends lost 6 bases and 3 bases, in that order; junction bases with no gene match: 12. In DNA, the CDR3 is TGTGCCAGCAGCGCCTATGACTTAGCGGGGGGGAAAGAGACCCAGTACTTC. It encodes CASSAYDLAGGKETQYF.

V gene TRBV2 combines with J gene TRBJ1-4; 7 positions agree with TRBD1. This CDR3 spans 13 amino acids. Trimming at V came to 7 bases and at J to 4 bases, leaving 3 bases not matched to a gene. Germline CDR1 and CDR2: SNHLY and FYNNEI. Written as DNA, the CDR3 is TGTGCCAGCATTGGGACAGATAATGAAAAACTGTTTTTT. Translating gives CASIGTDNEKLFF.

This sequence joins TRBV4-1 and TRBJ2-5, with TRBD2 matching over 9 bases. The CDR3 totals 16 residues. J lost 4 bases, V lost 0 bases, and 6 bases had no gene match. Germline assignment: CDR1 MGHRA and CDR2 YSYEKL. The CDR3 loop reads CASSQEGASGIETQYF. The CDR3, as DNA: TGCGCCAGCAGCCAAGAGGGGGCTAGCGGGATAGAGACCCAGTACTTC.

The V gene is TRBV7-2, the J gene TRBJ2-7; possible D gene TRBD1, 5 bases. V shed 6 bases and J shed 4 bases, with 10 bases lying between them. There are 12 residues in the CDR3. Germline loops: CDR1 SGHTA, CDR2 FQGNSA. The CDR3 reads CASRGEGYEQYF. The CDR3 nucleotides read TGTGCCAGCAGAGGGGAAGGGTACGAGCAGTACTTC.

The chain links TRBV28 to TRBJ2-7; 8 bases line up with TRBD2. J was trimmed by 3 bases and V by 1 base; bases with no gene match: 2. The CDR3 totals 14 residues. CDR1 is MDHEN, CDR2 SYDVKM, per germline. CDR3 residues: CASSLSGTSYEQYF. Written as DNA, the CDR3 is TGTGCCAGCAGTTTATCCGGGACTAGCTACGAGCAGTACTTC.

The chain joins TRBV27 to TRBJ1-2; maybe TRBD1 (5 bases). In germline, CDR1 is MNHEY, CDR2 SMNVEV (reference sequence). The CDR3 runs to 15 residues. V was cut by 0 bases and J by 3 bases, with 11 bases left in between. CDR3 in DNA: TGTGCCAGCAGTTTATCCAGGGATAGCCACTATGGCTACACCTTC. It yields the protein CASSLSRDSHYGYTF.

The gene calls are TRBV6-1 and TRBJ2-1; 10 bases match TRBD1. The V and J ends lost 4 bases and 4 bases, in that order; junction bases with no gene match: 7. The CDR3 contains 16 residues. The germline V gene encodes CDR1 MNHNS and CDR2 SASEGT. The CDR3 nucleotides are TGTGCCAGCAGTGTTTTGCGGGACAGGGGATACAATGAGCAGTTCTTC. This translates into CASSVLRDRGYNEQFF.

In regard to this clone: This may be a read error, as it is one base from a much larger clone. The J gene is TRBJ2-3, the V gene TRBV6-4, with 7 bases fitting TRBD2. With 2 bases clipped from V and 2 bases from J, the junction kept 1 base outside the gene matches. Germline CDR1 and CDR2: MRHNA and SNTAGT. The CDR3 consists of 14 residues. CDR3 nucleotide sequence: TGTGCCAGCAGTGACGGGAGGGCCACAGATACGCAGTATTTT. Protein: CASSDGRATDTQYF.

CDR3 in DNA: TGTGCCAGTAGTATACGGGACAACCATCAGCCCCAGCATTTT. It encodes CASSIRDNHQPQHF. The chain employs TRBV19 and TRBJ1-5, with TRBD1 as a possible D gene (6 bases). The CDR3 is 14 amino acids. With 2 bases removed from V and 5 bases from J, the gap between germline ends came to 10 bases. Per germline, CDR1 LNHDA and CDR2 SQIVND (reference sequence).